This T cell receptor beta chain was found in a study of immune characterization of retroperitoneal liposarcoma. MiXCR, applied by TCRdb to the PCR reads, yields one record per CDR3 protein. The sample records about 4,100 distinct CDR3 sequences, over 25% being singletons. This CDR3 contains 12 residues. Trimming shortened V by 11 bases and J by 5 bases, and 14 bases separated the two germline ends. The germline V gene encodes CDR1 MNHGY and CDR2 SAAAGT. This receptor was taken from a female donor with retroperitoneal liposarcoma. The chain joins TRBV6-8 to TRBJ2-3, with D unclear. Sequencing was performed on blood. CDR3 in amino acids: CACDTYGDTQYF. CDR3 DNA sequence: TGTGCCTGCGACACCTACGGAGATACGCAGTATTTT.